The 26 T cell receptor beta chains in this list originate from one sample, sequenced in a study of cytomegalovirus exposure and HLA in healthy donors. PCR involved 60 Vbeta and 13 Jbeta primers. Sequencing used immunoSEQ multiplex PCR; TCRdb keeps in-frame clones, though not all of them. The sample totals some 130,000 clones. Source material: PBMCs. The receptors come from a man younger than 30 in good health and CMV-seronegative.

The J gene is TRBJ2-7, the V gene TRBV7-2; possible D gene TRBD2, 6 bases. Germline-derived CDR1 and CDR2 are SGHTA and FQGNSA. This CDR3 region has 15 residues. The V end lost 4 bases, the J end lost 7 bases, and 20 bases lay between the germline ends. In DNA, the CDR3 is TGTGCCAGCAGCTCCTCCGGGACTCGCTCCGAAGAGCAGTACTTC. It encodes CASSSSGTRSEEQYF.

With respect to this clone: It is likely a read error, because the conserved phenylalanine at the end of the CDR3 is missing. No DNA is shown, since the ends of the CDR3 on it are uncertain; the CDR3 is the one TCRdb lists. The rearrangement joins TRBV7-8 to TRBJ2-7; TRBD2 reflects the table's D call only, with no check against the DNA. Counting both end residues, the CDR3 totals 14 amino acids. CDR1 and CDR2 from the germline V gene are SGHVS and FQNEAQ. CDR3: CASSSVGAGRTISY.

The chain recombines TRBV30 with TRBJ1-5; 7 nucleotides agree with TRBD1. The germline V gene has CDR1 GTSNPN and CDR2 SVGIG (reference sequence). J was trimmed by 3 bases and V by 0 bases; bases with no gene match: 2. CDR3 length: 14 amino acids. The chain's CDR3 is CAWSVTGYNQPQHF. DNA for the CDR3: TGTGCCTGGAGTGTGACAGGGTACAATCAGCCCCAGCATTTT. Full variable domain (outside the CDR3, taken from reference TRBV30 and TRBJ1-5): SQTIHQWPATLVQPVGSPLSLECTVEGTSNPNLYWYRQAAGRGLQLLFYSVGIGQISSEVPQNLSASRPQDRQFILSSKKLLLSDSGFYLCAWSVTGYNQPQHFGDGTRLSIL.

The chain combines TRBV19 with TRBJ2-7; 9 bases agree with TRBD2. CDR3 length: 14 amino acids. The germline gives CDR1 LNHDA, CDR2 SQIVND (reference sequence). V shed 5 bases, J shed 3 bases, and the junction held 5 bases outside the gene matches. The CDR3: CASSPKAGGYEQYF. DNA for the CDR3: TGTGCCAGTAGTCCCAAAGCGGGAGGCTACGAGCAGTACTTC.

The chain uses TRBV12-5 and TRBJ2-7, with D maybe TRBD2 (7 bases). Germline CDR1 LGHNT, CDR2 FRNRAP. The CDR3 is 16 amino acids. V lost 2 bases and J lost 12, with 26 bases in between. The chain's CDR3 is CASGLPWGAGVLARYF. CDR3 bases: TGTGCTAGTGGTTTGCCCTGGGGGGCGGGAGTTCTAGCACGGTACTTC.

The chain carries TRBV7-9 and TRBJ2-4; D is perhaps TRBD2 (5 bases). Trimming took 8 bases from V and 1 from J, leaving 18 bases between them. CDR3 length equals 16 residues. Germline CDR1 is SEHNR and CDR2 is FQNEAQ (reference sequence). For the CDR3, the DNA is TGTGCCAGCTCTCCCCACCCCCGGAGGGCCAAAAACATTCAGTACTTC. Protein: CASSPHPRRAKNIQYF. Together with reference TRBV7-9 and TRBJ2-4, the CDR3 gives the full variable domain: DTGVSQNPRHKITKRGQNVTFRCDPISEHNRLYWYRQTLGQGPEFLTYFQNEAQLEKSRLLSDRFSAERPKGSFSTLEIQRTEQGDSAMYLCASSPHPRRAKNIQYFGAGTRLSVL.

This chain joins TRBV4-3 and TRBJ2-1; 8 bases fit TRBD1. The CDR3 consists of 17 residues. Losses at the gene ends were 4 bases for V and 5 bases for J; bases not matched to a gene: 13. Germline V CDR1 and CDR2: LGHNA, YSLEER. In nucleotides, the CDR3 is TGCGCCAGCAGCCCCGAACCTCAGGGGGCGCGAGACAATGAGCAGTTCTTC. It specifies CASSPEPQGARDNEQFF.

The chain is built from TRBV9 and TRBJ2-7; D is ambiguous. Germline assignment: CDR1 SGDLS and CDR2 YYNGEE. Trimming cost V 2 bases and J 1 base, with 13 bases left between them. The length of the CDR3 is 15 residues. CDR3 sequence reads: CASSVAPQFSYEQYF. For the CDR3, the DNA is TGTGCCAGCAGCGTTGCCCCACAGTTTTCCTACGAGCAGTACTTC.

The rearrangement uses TRBV6-4 and TRBJ2-1; 10 nucleotides match TRBD2. The CDR3 is 13 amino acids. Germline assignment: CDR1 MRHNA and CDR2 SNTAGT. With V trimmed by 5 bases and J by 9 bases, 4 bases remained unmatched. CDR3 DNA sequence: TGTGCCAGCAGTTGGACTAGCGGAGGTGAGCAGTTCTTC. Protein product: CASSWTSGGEQFF.

The V call is TRBV27, the J call TRBJ2-7; 9 bases line up with TRBD1. J lost 4 bases, V lost 5 bases, and 12 bases had no gene match. The CDR3 covers 16 residues. Germline CDR1 is MNHEY and CDR2 is SMNVEV (reference sequence). CDR3 in amino acids: CASSPYPDRGGYEQYF. As DNA, the CDR3 is TGTGCCAGCAGTCCCTACCCGGACAGGGGTGGTTACGAGCAGTACTTC.

The chain links TRBV11-2 to TRBJ1-1; 10 bases are shared with TRBD1. V dropped 4 bases and J dropped 5; count of bases not matched to a gene: 7. The CDR3 length is 15 residues. CDR1 is SGHAT and CDR2 is FQNNGV in the germline V gene. This CDR3 reads CASSSSDRGDTEAFF. DNA of the CDR3: TGTGCCAGCAGCTCCTCGGACAGGGGGGATACTGAAGCTTTCTTT.

The chain joins TRBV27 to TRBJ2-5, with D perhaps matching TRBD1 (6 bases). Germline-derived CDR1 and CDR2 are MNHEY and SMNVEV (reference sequence). V lost 3 bases, J lost 5 bases, and 13 bases lay in between. The CDR3 runs to 14 residues. CDR3 amino acids: CASSFNQGWETQYF. The CDR3 DNA sequence: TGTGCCAGCAGTTTCAACCAGGGGTGGGAGACCCAGTACTTC.

The chain links TRBV27 to TRBJ1-4, with D maybe TRBD1 (5 bases). This CDR3 contains 15 residues. Germline values: CDR1 MNHEY, CDR2 SMNVEV (reference sequence). The V and J ends lost 5 bases and 8 bases respectively, with 18 bases between them. The CDR3 sequence: CASSRGGRREEKLFF. As DNA, the CDR3 is TGTGCCAGCAGTCGGGGGGGAAGGAGGGAAGAAAAACTGTTTTTT.

DNA for the CDR3: TGTGCCTGGAGTCTACAGGAGAACACCGGGGAGCTGTTTTTT. This codes for CAWSLQENTGELFF. The chain links TRBV30 to TRBJ2-2, with a tentative D call TRBD1 (5 bases). V was shortened by 2 bases and J by 1 base, with 8 bases between the two germline ends. Germline values: CDR1 GTSNPN, CDR2 SVGIG (reference sequence). This CDR3 region has 14 residues.

The chain couples TRBV6-5 to TRBJ1-2, with 11 bases lining up with TRBD1. The V gene's germline CDR1 is MNHEY and CDR2 SVGAGI. CDR3 length: 14 amino acids. Trimming took 5 bases from V and 8 from J; bases not matched to a gene: 7. Here the CDR3 DNA reads TGTGCCAGCAGTGACGGACAGGGGGCCGTCGGCTACACCTTC. This sequence encodes CASSDGQGAVGYTF.

The V gene is TRBV9, the J gene TRBJ1-1; TRBD1 is a possible D gene (6 bases). The germline V gene encodes CDR1 SGDLS and CDR2 YYNGEE. The ends were cut back, 1 base at V and 5 bases at J, with 15 bases in the middle. The CDR3 runs 15 residues. The CDR3 loop is CASSVLGGAGTEAFF. CDR3 in DNA: TGTGCCAGCAGCGTATTAGGGGGGGCTGGAACTGAAGCTTTCTTT.

The gene calls are TRBV18 and TRBJ1-2; weak D call: TRBD1 (5 bases). CDR1 is KGHSH, CDR2 LQKENI, per germline. The CDR3 is 14 residues long. The V gene lost 2 bases and the J gene lost 2 bases, with 9 bases spanning the gap. CDR3 nucleotides: TGTGCCAGCTCACCAACTTCAGGGAACTATGGCTACACCTTC. Translation gives CASSPTSGNYGYTF. Filled out from reference TRBV18 and TRBJ1-2, the complete variable domain reads NAGVMQNPRHLVRRRGQEARLRCSPMKGHSHVYWYRQLPEEGLKFMVYLQKENIIDESGMPKERFSAEFPKEGPSILRIQQVVRGDSAAYFCASSPTSGNYGYTFGSGTRLTVV.

The V and J genes are TRBV9 and TRBJ1-3; D is unclear. The CDR3 spans 15 residues. Germline V gene lookup returns CDR1 SGDLS and CDR2 YYNGEE. V dropped 0 bases and J dropped 3 bases, with 10 bases sitting between them. CDR3 nucleotides: TGTGCCAGCAGCGTAGGCAGTTCTCTTGGAAACACCATATATTTT. It translates to CASSVGSSLGNTIYF.

V usage is TRBV4-3 and J usage is TRBJ2-2; D gene uncertain. This CDR3 is 18 amino acids long. Germline loops: CDR1 LGHNA, CDR2 YSLEER. Trimming removed 0 bases at V and 0 bases at J, with 14 bases between. The CDR3 region is CASSQEGPTITNTGELFF. The CDR3, as DNA: TGCGCCAGCAGCCAAGAAGGTCCGACAATAACGAACACCGGGGAGCTGTTTTTT.

The chain employs TRBV28 and TRBJ2-7, with 12 positions matching TRBD2. J gave up 0 bases and V 3 bases, and 3 bases lay outside the gene matches. CDR1 is MDHEN and CDR2 is SYDVKM in the germline V gene. The CDR3 runs 16 residues. The CDR3 sequence is CASSFGLAGSSYEQYF. The CDR3 DNA reads as TGTGCCAGCAGTTTCGGACTAGCGGGAAGCTCCTACGAGCAGTACTTC.

The gene calls are TRBV5-6 and TRBJ1-2; D remains ambiguous. Germline V gene lookup returns CDR1 SGHDT and CDR2 YYEEEE. The CDR3 runs 15 residues. V dropped 0 bases and J dropped 4 bases, with 13 bases sitting between them. This CDR3 reads CASSLGAGPSYGYTF. The CDR3 DNA reads as TGTGCCAGCAGCTTGGGGGCAGGTCCTTCCTATGGCTACACCTTC.

V gene TRBV9 combines with J gene TRBJ1-2; 8 nucleotides align to TRBD1. This CDR3 has 14 residues. CDR1 SGDLS and CDR2 YYNGEE come from the germline V gene. V was pared by 4 bases and J by 6 bases, with 8 bases of the junction left unmatched. The CDR3 sequence is CASSIRTGFNGYTF. In DNA, the CDR3 is TGTGCCAGCAGCATTCGGACAGGGTTTAATGGCTACACCTTC.

J is TRBJ1-1 and V is TRBV7-6; D is ambiguous. V dropped 4 bases and J dropped 2 bases, with 8 bases sitting between them. Germline lookup yields CDR1 SGHVS and CDR2 FNYEAQ. The CDR3 covers 13 residues. CDR3 region: CASSSQDNTEAFF. CDR3 nucleotides: TGTGCCAGCAGCTCTCAGGATAACACTGAAGCTTTCTTT.

The chain combines TRBV27 with TRBJ2-1; tentative D call: TRBD2 (5 bases). The CDR3 length is 13 residues. Germline-derived CDR1 and CDR2 are MNHEY and SMNVEV (reference sequence). V was shortened by 2 bases and J by 10 bases, with 12 bases between the two germline ends. The CDR3 region has the DNA TGTGCCAGCAGTTTAAGCCAACGAGGGGAGCAGTTCTTC. It codes for CASSLSQRGEQFF.

With regard to this clone: Other DNA sequences from this sample encode an identical CDR3 as well. The chain joins TRBV19 to TRBJ1-5; D not resolved. The CDR3 is made up of 13 amino acids. Germline values: CDR1 LNHDA, CDR2 SQIVND (reference sequence). Deletions cut 3 bases from V and 6 bases from J, with 9 bases between. CDR3: CASSIDGGQPQHF. CDR3 DNA: TGTGCCAGTAGTATTGACGGAGGTCAGCCCCAGCATTTT.

The chain has TRBV27 and TRBJ1-1, with 8 bases lining up with TRBD1. Trimming removed 3 bases from V and 0 bases from J; junction bases left unmatched: 9. CDR1 MNHEY and CDR2 SMNVEV come from the germline V gene (reference sequence). The CDR3 covers 17 residues. The CDR3 nucleotides read TGTGCCAGCAGTTTTTTAGGGACAGGAACCATGAACACTGAAGCTTTCTTT. It encodes CASSFLGTGTMNTEAFF.